This T cell receptor beta chain was identified in a study of shared clonotypes between healthy human individuals. The study's findings and limits: Generally, naive subsets came out with larger estimated richness than memory subsets. Clonotypes shared by all four sorted-subset donors had higher generation probabilities than non-shared clonotypes.

TCRdb's table, derived via immunoSEQ multiplex PCR, lists solely in-frame clones and lacks some. The sample has around 1.4 million clones, 98% to 99% seen once; the top ten hold approximately 0.4%. A split of CD4+ cells into CD45RA+ naive and CD45RA-negative memory subsets was performed. In the case of this clone: Its antigen is unidentified.

Germline V lookup: CDR1 SGHNT, CDR2 YYREEE (reference sequence). The CDR3 totals 18 residues. V was pared by 4 bases and J by 4 bases, with 12 bases of the junction left unmatched. The sequenced sample was naive CD4+ T cells sorted from blood. Subset defined: CD45RA+ positively selected. The TCR comes from a man under 40 in good health. The chain links TRBV5-4 to TRBJ2-5; 14 bases match TRBD2. CDR3 loop: CASSTTDRLAGGVETQYF. CDR3 nucleotide sequence: TGTGCCAGCAGCACGACGGATAGACTAGCGGGAGGGGTAGAGACCCAGTACTTC.